This T cell receptor (beta chain) originates from a study of T-cell memory formation after mild COVID-19. Overall study: Each donor largely had its own TCR clusters. Overall study results and limits: Contracting clones from day 15 to 85 had balanced CD4/CD8; later expanders favoured CD4+. Among CD4+ contracting clones, most were CM and EM, and CD8+ ones EMRA. A subset of responding clones appeared in pre-infection memory, suggesting cross-reactive memory joined.

V was pared by 4 bases and J by 4 bases, with 14 bases between. The CDR3 totals 14 residues. TCRdb re-analysed the 5' RACE reads in MiXCR, keeping a single row per CDR3 protein. The table records 350,000 to 450,000 distinct CDR3 sequences, approximately 27% of them present only once. On this clonotype: Its antigen remains unidentified.

Source material: PBMCs or a T cell subset sorted from them (not recorded which). V gene TRBV12-3 or TRBV12-4 combines with J gene TRBJ2-7; tentative D call: TRBD2 (5 bases). This clonotype was sampled from an adult woman who had mild COVID-19 (a few samples of this study predate the infection). Cell type and time point are not known. The CDR3 sequence is CASSSTSGVYEQYF. The CDR3 DNA sequence: TGTGCCAGCAGTTCAACCTCCGGGGTATACGAGCAGTACTTC.